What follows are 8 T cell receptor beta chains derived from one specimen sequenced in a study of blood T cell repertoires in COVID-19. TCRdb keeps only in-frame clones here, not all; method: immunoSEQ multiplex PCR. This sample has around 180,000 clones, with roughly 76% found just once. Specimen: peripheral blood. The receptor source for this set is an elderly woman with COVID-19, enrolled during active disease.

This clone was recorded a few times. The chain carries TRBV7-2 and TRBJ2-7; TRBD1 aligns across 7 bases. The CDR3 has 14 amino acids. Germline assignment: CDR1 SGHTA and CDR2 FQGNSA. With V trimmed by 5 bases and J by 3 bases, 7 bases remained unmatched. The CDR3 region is CASSRDSSSYEQYF. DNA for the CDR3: TGTGCCAGCAGCAGGGACAGCTCCAGCTACGAGCAGTACTTC.

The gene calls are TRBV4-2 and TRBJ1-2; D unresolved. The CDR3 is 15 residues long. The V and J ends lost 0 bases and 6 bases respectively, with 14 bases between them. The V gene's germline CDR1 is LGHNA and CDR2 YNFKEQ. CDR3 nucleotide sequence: TGTGCCAGCAGCCAAGATCCGGGGAGGGTAGATGGCTACACCTTC. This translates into CASSQDPGRVDGYTF.

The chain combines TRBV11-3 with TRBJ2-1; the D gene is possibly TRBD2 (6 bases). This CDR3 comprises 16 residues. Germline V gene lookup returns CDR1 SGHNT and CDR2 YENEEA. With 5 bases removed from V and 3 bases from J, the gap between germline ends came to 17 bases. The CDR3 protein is CASSPARGTHYNEQFF. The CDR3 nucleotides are TGTGCCAGCAGCCCCGCGCGGGGTACCCACTACAATGAGCAGTTCTTC.

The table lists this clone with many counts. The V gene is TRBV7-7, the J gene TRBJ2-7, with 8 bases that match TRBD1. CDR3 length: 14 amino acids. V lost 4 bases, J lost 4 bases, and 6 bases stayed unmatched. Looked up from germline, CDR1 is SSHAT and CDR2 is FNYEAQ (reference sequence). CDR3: CASSSHRGSYEQYF. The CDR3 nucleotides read TGTGCCAGCAGCTCTCACAGGGGGAGTTACGAGCAGTACTTC.

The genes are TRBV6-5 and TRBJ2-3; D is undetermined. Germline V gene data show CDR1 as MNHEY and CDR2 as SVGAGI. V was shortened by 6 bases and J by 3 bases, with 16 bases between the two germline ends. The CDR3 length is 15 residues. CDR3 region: CASSPTITRTDTQYF. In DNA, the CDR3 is TGTGCCAGCAGCCCCACCATTACAAGAACAGATACGCAGTATTTT.

The CDR3 DNA follows: TGTGCCAGCTCCCAACGGACAGGGAGTATCGGTGAGCAGTTCTTC. Amino acids: CASSQRTGSIGEQFF. The rearrangement links TRBV18 to TRBJ2-1; 8 bases map to TRBD1. In germline, CDR1 is KGHSH, CDR2 LQKENI. The CDR3 extends over 15 amino acids. V shed 6 bases, J shed 9 bases, and the junction held 13 bases outside the gene matches.

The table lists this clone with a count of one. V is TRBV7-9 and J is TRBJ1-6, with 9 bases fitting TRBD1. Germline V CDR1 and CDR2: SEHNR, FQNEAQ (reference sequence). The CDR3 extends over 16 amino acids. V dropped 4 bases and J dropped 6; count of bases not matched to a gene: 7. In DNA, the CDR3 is TGTGCCAGCAGCTGGGCCACAGGGGGCGGTAATTCACCCCTCCACTTT. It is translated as CASSWATGGGNSPLHF.

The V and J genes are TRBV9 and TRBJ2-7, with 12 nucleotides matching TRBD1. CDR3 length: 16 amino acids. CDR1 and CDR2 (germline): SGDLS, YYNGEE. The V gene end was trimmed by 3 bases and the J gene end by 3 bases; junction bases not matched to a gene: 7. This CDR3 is CASSETGTGGLYEQYF. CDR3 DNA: TGTGCCAGCAGCGAAACCGGGACAGGGGGCCTCTACGAGCAGTACTTC.